The next 22 T cell receptor beta chains were all read from a single sample in a study of blood T cell repertoires in COVID-19. Sequencing was performed with immunoSEQ multiplex PCR; in TCRdb, only in-frame clones are kept and a portion is missing. The table has 200,000 or so clones, 80% to 85% seen once. Sequenced sample: peripheral blood. These receptors originate from a young woman who had recovered from COVID-19.

The chain has TRBV24-1 and TRBJ2-6; D gene unclear. CDR3 length: 13 amino acids. The V end lost 10 bases, the J end lost 2 bases, and 8 bases lay between the germline ends. The V gene's germline CDR1 is KGHDR and CDR2 SFDVKD. The CDR3 is CATHLPGANVLTF. The CDR3 nucleotides are TGTGCCACGCACCTACCTGGGGCCAACGTCCTGACTTTC.

The chain has TRBV7-9 and TRBJ1-1; 7 bases map to TRBD1. This CDR3 comprises 15 residues. Germline V gene data show CDR1 as SEHNR and CDR2 as FQNEAQ (reference sequence). Unmatched junction bases numbered 13, after V lost 5 bases and J lost 7 bases. CDR3: CASSPPLGQEIEAFF. CDR3 DNA: TGTGCCAGCAGCCCCCCCCTAGGACAGGAGATTGAAGCTTTCTTT.

The chain has TRBV29-1 and TRBJ2-4, with D perhaps TRBD2 (7 bases). CDR3 length equals 13 residues. V lost 4 bases and J lost 5, with 12 bases in between. Germline CDR1 and CDR2: SQVTM and ANQGSEA. This CDR3 reads CSVVGGAENIQYF. The CDR3 coding sequence is TGCAGCGTTGTGGGGGGGGCGGAAAACATTCAGTACTTC.

This clone came up once. The genes are TRBV11-3 and TRBJ2-5, with 10 bases that match TRBD2. After removal of 4 bases from V and 5 bases from J, the junction contained 4 bases not matched to a gene. The CDR3 has 14 amino acids. Germline V CDR1 and CDR2: SGHNT, YENEEA. The CDR3 here is CASSSSGSPETQYF. In DNA form, the CDR3 reads TGTGCCAGCAGCTCTAGCGGGAGCCCGGAGACCCAGTACTTC.

This chain connects TRBV2 to TRBJ2-7; tentative D call: TRBD1 (7 bases). The V gene lost 3 bases and the J gene lost 1 base, with 10 bases spanning the gap. The CDR3 loop spans 14 amino acids. Germline V gene lookup returns CDR1 SNHLY and CDR2 FYNNEI. The CDR3 sequence is CASSDQGGSYEQYF. Written as DNA, the CDR3 is TGTGCCAGCAGTGACCAGGGGGGTTCCTACGAGCAGTACTTC.

This clone turned up a few times. This chain connects TRBV7-9 to TRBJ1-5; D unresolved. This CDR3 has 13 residues. Per germline, CDR1 SEHNR and CDR2 FQNEAQ (reference sequence). Trimming took 4 bases from V and 7 from J, leaving 11 bases between them. The CDR3 nucleotides read TGTGCCAGCAGCTCTAGCGGGGAGCAGCCCCAGCATTTT. Translation gives CASSSSGEQPQHF.

This clone was observed a handful of times. This sequence joins TRBV24-1 and TRBJ2-2, with 14 bases fitting TRBD2. The CDR3 runs to 19 residues. Trimming at V came to 3 bases and at J to 6 bases, leaving 11 bases not matched to a gene. Germline V CDR1 and CDR2: KGHDR, SFDVKD. The CDR3 region has the DNA TGTGCCACCAGTGATCCCGGGACTAGCGGGAGAATCAAACCCGGGGAGCTGTTTTTT. This sequence encodes CATSDPGTSGRIKPGELFF.

The chain is built from TRBV4-2 and TRBJ1-1; weak D call: TRBD1 (5 bases). The length of the CDR3 is 15 residues. V lost 0 bases and J 11 bases, leaving 19 bases between the germline ends. The germline V gene encodes CDR1 LGHNA and CDR2 YNFKEQ. The CDR3 DNA follows: TGTGCCAGCAGCCAAGAGGGAGGGGTCGGATTGGAGGCTTTCTTT. Translating gives CASSQEGGVGLEAFF.

The V call is TRBV3-1 (or the pseudogene TRBV3-2), the J call TRBJ2-3, with a weak D call TRBD1 (5 bases). This CDR3 contains 18 residues. CDR1 and CDR2 from the germline V gene are LGHDT and YNNKEL (reference sequence). V was trimmed by 3 bases and J by 0 bases, leaving 19 bases between them. CDR3 residues: CASSHPQGAWISTDTQYF. DNA of the CDR3: TGTGCCAGCAGCCACCCCCAAGGGGCGTGGATTAGCACAGATACGCAGTATTTT.

This chain uses TRBV28 with TRBJ1-2; D may be TRBD1 (6 bases). Deletions cut 8 bases from V and 0 bases from J, with 10 bases between. Germline V lookup: CDR1 MDHEN, CDR2 SYDVKM. The CDR3 covers 13 residues. The CDR3 DNA reads as TGTGCCAGCCGACAGGTCGCTAACTATGGCTACACCTTC. It is translated as CASRQVANYGYTF.

This clone came up once. This chain joins TRBV9 and TRBJ2-5; the match to TRBD1 covers 8 bases. With 6 bases clipped from V and 1 base from J, the junction kept 11 bases outside the gene matches. The V gene's germline CDR1 is SGDLS and CDR2 YYNGEE. The length of the CDR3 is 16 residues. CDR3 nucleotides: TGTGCCAGCACCACAGGGGGAGGAGGGCCCCAAGAGACCCAGTACTTC. Amino acid sequence: CASTTGGGGPQETQYF.

J is TRBJ2-7 and V is TRBV30, with D hard to call. V shed 2 bases and J shed 3 bases, with 5 bases lying between them. Per germline, CDR1 GTSNPN and CDR2 SVGIG (reference sequence). CDR3 length equals 11 residues. This CDR3 is CAWSTSYEQYF. CDR3 nucleotides: TGTGCCTGGAGTACAAGCTACGAGCAGTACTTC.

This clone appeared a few times. This sequence joins TRBV3-1 (or the pseudogene TRBV3-2) and TRBJ2-7, with a possible D match to TRBD2 (6 bases). The CDR3 runs 16 residues. Trimming took 5 bases from V and 6 from J, leaving 23 bases between them. Germline V gene data show CDR1 as LGHDT and CDR2 as YNNKEL (reference sequence). The CDR3 loop reads CASSSPNAWGGPEQYF. The CDR3 DNA follows: TGTGCCAGCAGCTCCCCCAACGCCTGGGGAGGCCCCGAGCAGTACTTC.

The gene calls are TRBV6-1 and TRBJ2-1, with D possibly being TRBD1 (7 bases). The CDR3 consists of 16 residues. Germline CDR1 and CDR2: MNHNS and SASEGT. The V and J ends lost 3 bases and 1 base respectively, with 13 bases between them. The CDR3 loop reads CASSDRGAASYNEQFF. CDR3 bases: TGTGCCAGCAGTGACAGGGGGGCAGCTTCCTACAATGAGCAGTTCTTC.

The chain combines TRBV6-5 with TRBJ2-7; 7 bases fit TRBD2. Trimming took 11 bases from V and 0 from J; bases not matched to a gene: 10. This CDR3 contains 14 residues. Germline CDR1 MNHEY, CDR2 SVGAGI. The CDR3 here is CADHPSGGSYEQYF. The CDR3 DNA is TGTGCCGACCACCCTAGCGGCGGCTCCTACGAGCAGTACTTC.

In this sample, this clone turned up many times. The rearrangement uses TRBV30 and TRBJ1-2, with TRBD1 matching over 7 bases. Germline V lookup: CDR1 GTSNPN, CDR2 SVGIG (reference sequence). Germline trimming cut 3 bases from V and 0 bases from J; bases unmatched to any gene: 1. The CDR3 is made up of 13 amino acids. The CDR3 coding sequence is TGTGCCTGGAGAACAGGGGCTAACTATGGCTACACCTTC. It encodes CAWRTGANYGYTF.

The chain is built from TRBV5-4 and TRBJ2-4; 8 bases are shared with TRBD1. The CDR3 sequence is 15 residues long. Germline CDR1 SGHNT, CDR2 YYREEE (reference sequence). With V trimmed by 4 bases and J by 6 bases, 9 bases remained unmatched. Written as DNA, the CDR3 is TGTGCCAGCAGCGAAATGACAGGGGACGGAAACATTCAGTACTTC. Residues: CASSEMTGDGNIQYF.

The V gene is TRBV5-1, the J gene TRBJ2-1; 8 nucleotides line up with TRBD2. The V and J ends lost 0 bases and 1 base, in that order; junction bases with no gene match: 9. This CDR3 has 18 residues. Germline V gene lookup returns CDR1 SGHRS and CDR2 YFSETQ. The CDR3, as DNA: TGCGCCAGCAGCTTGGGCCCGGGAGGGCAAAGGTCCTACAATGAGCAGTTCTTC. It specifies CASSLGPGGQRSYNEQFF. Supplemented by reference TRBV5-1 and TRBJ2-1, the full variable domain reads KAGVTQTPRYLIKTRGQQVTLSCSPISGHRSVSWYQQTPGQGLQFLFEYFSETQRNKGNFPGRFSGRQFSNSRSEMNVSTLELGDSALYLCASSLGPGGQRSYNEQFFGPGTRLTVL.

The V call is TRBV9, the J call TRBJ2-2; 8 nucleotides align to TRBD1. V lost 5 bases to trimming and J lost 2 bases; unmatched junction nucleotides: 2. Per the germline V gene, CDR1 is SGDLS and CDR2 is YYNGEE. This CDR3 contains 14 residues. Here the CDR3 reads CASRTGGNTGELFF. In DNA form, the CDR3 reads TGTGCCAGCAGAACAGGGGGTAACACCGGGGAGCTGTTTTTT.

The chain couples TRBV6-5 to TRBJ2-3, with 12 bases identical to TRBD2. With 4 bases clipped from V and 5 bases from J, the junction kept 7 bases outside the gene matches. CDR3 length: 16 residues. CDR1 MNHEY and CDR2 SVGAGI come from the germline V gene. CDR3 loop: CASSSLAGGGGDTQYF. CDR3 nucleotide sequence: TGTGCCAGCAGTTCCCTAGCGGGAGGGGGGGGAGATACGCAGTATTTT.

The genes are TRBV4-2 and TRBJ1-5; D unclear. The V and J ends lost 0 bases and 3 bases respectively, with 9 bases between them. The CDR3 runs to 15 residues. Germline lookup yields CDR1 LGHNA and CDR2 YNFKEQ. The DNA for the CDR3 is TGTGCCAGCAGCCAAGATCGCCGGGACAATCAGCCCCAGCATTTT. Its translation is CASSQDRRDNQPQHF.

The genes are TRBV7-8 and TRBJ1-5; the match to TRBD1 covers 8 bases. The V gene end was trimmed by 5 bases and the J gene end by 1 base; junction bases not matched to a gene: 16. Germline V gene lookup returns CDR1 SGHVS and CDR2 FQNEAQ. The CDR3 covers 19 residues. The CDR3 DNA is TGTGCCAGCAGCCCACGCTGGACAGGGTTTAAAAAGAGCAATCAGCCCCAGCATTTT. This translates into CASSPRWTGFKKSNQPQHF.